This TCR beta chain originates from a study of T cells in Graves' hyperthyroidism and ophthalmopathy (dated by TCRdb to between 2018 and 2020). Regarding the study in general: Peripheral blood samples were taken at initial diagnosis, before any treatment was given. TCR V-J signatures able to tell the groups apart were searched for in a discovery cohort of 95 to 100 patients, of whom 40 to 45 had Graves' ophthalmopathy and 57 had stable Graves' hyperthyroidism. An independent validation cohort of under 20 hyperthyroidism patients and about 16 patients who later progressed to ophthalmopathy tested prospective prediction of ophthalmopathy. The 75 to 100 discovery patients were divided at random into training and test sets in a 7:3 ratio. In addition, the study compared T-cell repertoires in thyroid tissue and in blood from five or six Graves' hyperthyroidism patients. Following sampling, methimazole starting at 30 mg daily was given to hyperthyroidism patients, and high-dose intravenous methylprednisolone was given to ophthalmopathy patients. According to the paper, TCR Vbeta CDR3 sequencing was carried out on about 140 peripheral blood samples, which came from under 50 ophthalmopathy, approximately 72 hyperthyroidism and roughly 17 progressor patients.

What the research found in general, with its limitations: Sample size was not statistically predetermined, and blinding of investigators to group allocation was not performed. In cross-validation, a model built on a 13 V-J signature told ophthalmopathy apart from stable hyperthyroidism with approximately 90% sensitivity and roughly 81% specificity, and in testing the same model reached 80%/75%. Most expanded thyroid clonotypes (frequency above 0.001) were also detected in blood, a finding suggesting that blood repertoires may reflect thyroid immune responses. In validation, the model predicted progression to ophthalmopathy a median of about 6.8 months before onset, with about 70% sensitivity and roughly 79% specificity.

This clonotype was counted at least ten times. What this receptor recognizes is not known. The input lacks base qualities; no much larger clone sits a single base away. Stable Graves' hyperthyroidism was defined as the absence of progression to ophthalmopathy over 18 months of follow-up. Hyperthyroidism patients were newly diagnosed, had a disease duration of under 2 months, and were aged 18 to 65 years. Patients with uncontrolled infections, other autoimmune diseases, pregnancy or lactation were excluded. Clinical symptoms, serum thyroxine and TRAb, thyroid ultrasound, and orbital computed tomography formed the basis for the diagnoses. Ficoll-Paque density gradient centrifugation was used to isolate PBMCs from about 9 ml of fresh peripheral blood. Total RNA was extracted with Trizol reagent, and quality was checked on an Agilent 2100 Bioanalyzer. The germline V gene (reference sequence) sets CDR1 to DFQATT and CDR2 to SNEGSKA. V has 3 bases trimmed and J has 2 bases trimmed; junction bases matching no gene number 11. Including cysteine and phenylalanine, the CDR3 has 18 amino acids. The sequence is cut down to CDR3 DNA, 54 bases in frame from base 1.

The TCR beta CDR3 regions were amplified from the RNA transcripts. For the first round of RT-PCR on the TCR CDR3, the HTBI primer set was used together with the Qiagen OneStep RT-PCR kit. A second multiplex PCR round built the libraries, followed by size selection and purification. The libraries were sequenced on an Illumina HiSeq2000 using paired-end 100 bp reads. The published analysis was carried out like this. SOAPnuke was used to process the raw data, removing reads that contained adapters or uncalled bases, had a mean Phred below 15, or lacked an exact match to the constant primer or identifier. High-quality paired reads were merged with COPE v1.2.5, and unique nucleotide sequences were defined as clonotypes. MiTCR v1.1 was used to align the clonotypes against IMGT TRBV, TRBD and TRBJ reference segments. Only V-J combinations with frequency above 0.0001, covering about 99% of repertoires, were analysed. The TCS score was defined as F50 (clonal expansion) divided by E x V (chaos), with BLOSUM62-based TCRdist calculated between CDR3 peptides within each V-J. Welch's t-statistics and random forest reduced roughly 530 V-J features to roughly 13, which were used in a naive Bayes classifier (R e1071). Using fastp at Q25 and MiXCR, TCRdb reprocessed the public reads and kept productive beta chains. Rows are unified per CDR3 protein, each entry keeping the most common DNA and genes. The V and J calls were not made by the authors but by TCRdb's processing. This sample comprises a few hundred thousand distinct CDR3 sequences, roughly 15% of them detected only once. The ten largest make up around 5.3% of the sample.

The rearranged segments are TRBV20-1 and TRBJ2-5; 14 middle bases align to TRBD2. The sequence derives from a woman younger than 35 with Graves' hyperthyroidism. The sequenced sample consisted of blood. The DNA reads as follows: TGCAGTGCTAGCGAATCCGGGACTAGCGGGAGAAGGCAAGAGACCCAGTACTTC. It translates to CSASESGTSGRRQETQYF.